This paragraph covers one T cell receptor (beta chain) sequence. Antigen specificity is unknown. The table came from immunoSEQ multiplex PCR; TCRdb's copy has only in-frame clones and leaves some out. The data contain about 990,000 clones, 75% to 80% of them singletons. These data belong to a study of shared clonotypes between healthy human individuals. Study outcomes and limitations: Even with large depth, rarefaction showed that sorted-subset sequencing was incomplete.

This receptor was obtained from a man younger than 35 in good health. Some clones in this sample may be carry-over from other donors' samples. The specimen was memory CD4+ T cells from PBMCs. Described subset: CD45RA-negative fraction.

The CDR3 region has the DNA TGCGCCAGCAGCCAACGGCAGGGAATGACCCAGTACTTC. This encodes CASSQRQGMTQYF. The chain recombines TRBV4-3 with TRBJ2-5; TRBD1 is a possible D gene (5 bases). Germline lookup yields CDR1 LGHNA and CDR2 YSLEER. The CDR3 has 13 residues. The V end was cut by 2 bases, the J end by 7 bases, with 11 bases between.